The clone carrying this T cell receptor (beta chain) was detected ten times or more. Its antigen is unknown. The sample originates from a study of identical twins. Overall study findings and caveats: Monozygotic twins shared more out-of-frame TCR alpha than recombination models predicted. Out-of-frame beta chain sequences displayed weaker excess sharing between twins. Donors were not followed over many years; analysis was cross-sectional.

Each CDR3 protein is one row after TCRdb ran MiXCR on the 5' RACE reads. This sample has more than 650,000 distinct CDR3 sequences, with around 6% found just once. CDR1 SGHTA and CDR2 FQGTGA come from the germline V gene. V was cut by 5 bases and J by 0 bases, with 14 bases left in between. This CDR3 region has 16 residues. The V and J genes are TRBV7-3 and TRBJ2-1, with D perhaps matching TRBD2 (6 bases). This TCR was sampled from a man aged 18-30 years in good health. Sequenced input: naive T cells sorted from blood. The chain's CDR3 is CASSKGGVLSYNEQFF. The CDR3 DNA reads as TGTGCCAGCAGCAAGGGCGGGGTCCTCTCCTACAATGAGCAGTTCTTC.